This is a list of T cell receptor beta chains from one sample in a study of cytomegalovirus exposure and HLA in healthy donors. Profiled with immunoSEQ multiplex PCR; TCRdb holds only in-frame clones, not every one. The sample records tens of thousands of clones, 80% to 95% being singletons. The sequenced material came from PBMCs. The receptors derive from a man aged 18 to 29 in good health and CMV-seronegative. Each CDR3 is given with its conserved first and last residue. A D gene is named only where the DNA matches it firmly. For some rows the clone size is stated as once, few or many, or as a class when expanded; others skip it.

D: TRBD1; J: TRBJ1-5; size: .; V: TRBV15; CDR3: CATSRGDRDNQPQHF; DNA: TGTGCCACCAGCAGAGGGGACAGGGATAATCAGCCCCAGCATTTT
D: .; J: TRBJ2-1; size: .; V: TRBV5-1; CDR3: CASSKGGEYHNEQFF; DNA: TGCGCCAGCAGCAAAGGGGGGGAGTACCACAATGAGCAGTTCTTC
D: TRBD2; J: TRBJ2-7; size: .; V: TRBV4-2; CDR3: CASSQVALAGGSEQYF; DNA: TGTGCCAGCAGCCAAGTGGCGTTAGCGGGAGGTTCTGAGCAGTACTTC
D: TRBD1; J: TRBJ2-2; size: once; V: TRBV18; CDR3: CASSPLPGQGVGELFF; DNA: TGTGCCAGCTCACCACTCCCGGGACAGGGCGTCGGGGAGCTGTTTTTT
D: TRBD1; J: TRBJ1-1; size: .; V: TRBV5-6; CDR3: CASSFPGQAEGEAFF; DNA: TGTGCCAGCAGCTTTCCCGGACAGGCGGAGGGTGAAGCTTTCTTT
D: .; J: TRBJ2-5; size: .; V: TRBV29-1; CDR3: CSVGAGGAGSQYF; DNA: TGCAGCGTTGGGGCAGGGGGTGCGGGGTCCCAGTACTTC
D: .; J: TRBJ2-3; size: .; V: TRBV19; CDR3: CASSPLSRGDTQYF; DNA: TGTGCCAGTAGCCCACTCAGTAGGGGGGATACGCAGTATTTT
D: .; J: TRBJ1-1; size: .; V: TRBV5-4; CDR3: CASSEDTLNTEAFF; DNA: TGTGCCAGCAGCGAGGACACCTTGAACACTGAAGCTTTCTTT
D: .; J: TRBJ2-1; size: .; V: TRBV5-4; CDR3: CASSLGSGSSYNEQFF; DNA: TGTGCCAGCAGCTTGGGTAGCGGAAGCTCCTACAATGAGCAGTTCTTC
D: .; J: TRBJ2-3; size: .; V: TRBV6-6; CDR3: CASRDKGGAADTQYF; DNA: TGTGCCAGCAGAGACAAAGGGGGAGCGGCAGATACGCAGTATTTT
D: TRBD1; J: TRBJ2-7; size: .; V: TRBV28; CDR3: CASSYSNLRDRVAPYEQYF; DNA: TGTGCCAGCAGTTACTCAAACCTCCGGGACAGGGTGGCCCCCTACGAGCAGTACTTC
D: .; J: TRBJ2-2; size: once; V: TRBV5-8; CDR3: CASSLAGEGTGELFF; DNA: TGTGCCAGCAGCTTGGCGGGAGAGGGCACCGGGGAGCTGTTTTTT
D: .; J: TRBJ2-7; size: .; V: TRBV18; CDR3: CASSPVPSSYEQYF; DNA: TGTGCCAGCTCACCCGTCCCCAGCTCCTACGAGCAGTACTTC
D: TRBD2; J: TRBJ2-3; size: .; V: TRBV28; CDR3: CASSLRPQRGHTQYF; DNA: TGTGCCAGCAGTCTCCGCCCCCAGCGGGGGCATACGCAGTATTTT
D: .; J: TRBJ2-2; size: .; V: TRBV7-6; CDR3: CASSIGQIVNTGELFF; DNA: TGTGCCAGCAGCATCGGACAGATAGTAAACACCGGGGAGCTGTTTTTT
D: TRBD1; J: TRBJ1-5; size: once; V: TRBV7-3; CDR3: CASILSLRGQGGCNQPQHF; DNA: TGTGCCAGCATACTCTCCTTGAGGGGGCAAGGGGGTTGCAATCAGCCCCAGCATTTT
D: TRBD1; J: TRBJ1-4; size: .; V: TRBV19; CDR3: CASRDRGGEKLFF; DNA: TGTGCCAGTAGAGACAGGGGAGGCGAAAAACTGTTTTTT
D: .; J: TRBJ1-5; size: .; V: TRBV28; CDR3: CASSPVVGEQPQHF; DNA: TGTGCCAGCAGCCCCGTGGTGGGAGAACAGCCCCAGCATTTT
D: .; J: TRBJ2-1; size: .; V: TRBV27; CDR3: CASSLLGDEQFF; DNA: TGTGCCAGCAGCCTACTAGGCGATGAGCAGTTCTTC
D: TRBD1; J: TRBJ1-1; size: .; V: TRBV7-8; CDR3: CASSLGGQDRGSWILKTEAFF; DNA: TGTGCCAGCAGCTTAGGGGGACAGGACAGGGGAAGTTGGATTTTAAAAACTGAAGCTTTCTTT
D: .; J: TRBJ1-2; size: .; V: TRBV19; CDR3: CATRGGGYTF; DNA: TGTGCCACACGGGGGGGTGGCTACACCTTC
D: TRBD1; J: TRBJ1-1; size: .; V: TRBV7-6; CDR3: CASSLELGQGATEAFF; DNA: TGTGCCAGCAGCTTAGAGTTGGGACAGGGGGCTACTGAAGCTTTCTTT
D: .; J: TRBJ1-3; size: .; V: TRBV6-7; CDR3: CASSSVNRSGNTIYF; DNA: TGTGCCAGCAGCTCGGTAAACCGCTCTGGAAACACCATATATTTT
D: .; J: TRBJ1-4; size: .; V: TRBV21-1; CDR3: CASSQQGNNEKLFF; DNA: TGTGCCAGCAGCCAACAGGGTAATAATGAAAAACTGTTTTTT
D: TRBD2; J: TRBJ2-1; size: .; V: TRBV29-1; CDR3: CSVQTSGSSYNEQFF; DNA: TGCAGCGTCCAGACTAGCGGGAGCTCCTACAATGAGCAGTTCTTC
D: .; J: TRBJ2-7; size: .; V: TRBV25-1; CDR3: CASSELTAGSYEQYF; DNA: TGTGCCAGCAGTGAATTGACAGCAGGATCCTACGAGCAGTACTTC
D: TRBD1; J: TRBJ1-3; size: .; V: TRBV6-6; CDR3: CATRRGGEGNTIYF; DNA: TGTGCCACCCGAAGAGGGGGCGAGGGAAACACCATATATTTT
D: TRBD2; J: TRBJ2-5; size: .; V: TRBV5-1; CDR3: CASSPLAGASGETQYF; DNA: TGCGCCAGCAGCCCCCTAGCGGGGGCCTCCGGGGAGACCCAGTACTTC
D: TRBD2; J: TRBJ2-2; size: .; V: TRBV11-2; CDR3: CASSRGGSNTGELFF; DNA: TGTGCCAGCAGCCGCGGCGGGAGTAACACCGGGGAGCTGTTTTTT
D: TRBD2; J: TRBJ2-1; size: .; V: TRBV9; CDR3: CASSPWTSGNEQFF; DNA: TGTGCCAGCAGCCCTTGGACTAGCGGCAATGAGCAGTTCTTC
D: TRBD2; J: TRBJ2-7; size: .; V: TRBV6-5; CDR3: CASSKLAGEYEQYF; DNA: TGTGCCAGCAGTAAACTAGCGGGAGAGTACGAGCAGTACTTC
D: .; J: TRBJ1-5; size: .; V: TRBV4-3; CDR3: CASSQVHGEPQHF; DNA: TGCGCCAGCAGCCAAGTCCACGGGGAGCCCCAGCATTTT
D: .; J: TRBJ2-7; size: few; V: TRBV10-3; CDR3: CAISEVQAYEQYF; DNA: TGTGCCATCAGTGAGGTGCAGGCCTACGAGCAGTACTTC
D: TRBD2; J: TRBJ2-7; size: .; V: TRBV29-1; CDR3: CSVSRDYHYEQYF; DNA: TGCAGCGTTTCCCGGGACTACCACTACGAGCAGTACTTC
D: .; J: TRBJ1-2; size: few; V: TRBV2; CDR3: CASSPDRYGYTF; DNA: TGTGCCAGCAGCCCTGACAGATATGGCTACACCTTC
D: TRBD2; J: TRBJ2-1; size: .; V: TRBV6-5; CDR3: CASSFRTSGSNEQFF; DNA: TGTGCCAGCAGTTTTCGGACTAGCGGGTCCAATGAGCAGTTCTTC
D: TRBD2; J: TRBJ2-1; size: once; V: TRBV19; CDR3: CASNPGGMNEQFF; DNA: TGTGCCAGTAACCCGGGAGGGATGAATGAGCAGTTCTTC
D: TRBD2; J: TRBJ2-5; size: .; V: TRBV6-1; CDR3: CASRTGTSGRETQYF; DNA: TGTGCCAGCAGGACCGGGACTAGCGGGAGAGAGACCCAGTACTTC
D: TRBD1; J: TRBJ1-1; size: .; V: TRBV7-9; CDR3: CASSLAGTGTTEAFF; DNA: TGTGCCAGCAGCTTAGCCGGGACAGGGACCACTGAAGCTTTCTTT
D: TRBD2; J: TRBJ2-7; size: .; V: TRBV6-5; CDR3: CASSASGGSVREQYF; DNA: TGTGCCAGCAGTGCCTCGGGCGGGAGCGTGCGGGAGCAGTACTTC
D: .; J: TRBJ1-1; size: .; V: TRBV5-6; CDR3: CASTAGGGTEAFF; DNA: TGTGCCAGCACGGCGGGGGGGGGCACTGAAGCTTTCTTT
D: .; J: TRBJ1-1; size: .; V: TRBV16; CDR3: CASSPHGLNTEAFF; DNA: TGTGCCAGCAGCCCCCATGGGCTAAACACTGAAGCTTTCTTT
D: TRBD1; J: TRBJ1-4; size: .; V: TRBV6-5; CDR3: CASGEGTENEKLFF; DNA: TGTGCCAGCGGAGAAGGGACAGAAAATGAAAAACTGTTTTTT
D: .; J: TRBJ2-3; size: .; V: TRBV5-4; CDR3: CASSRDLSTDTQYF; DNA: TGTGCCAGCAGCCGCGATCTCAGCACAGATACGCAGTATTTT
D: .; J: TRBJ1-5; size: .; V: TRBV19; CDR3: CASIPGGRSNQPQHF; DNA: TGTGCCAGTATACCGGGAGGAAGGAGCAATCAGCCCCAGCATTTT
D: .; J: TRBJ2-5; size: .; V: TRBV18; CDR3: CASSPTGETQYF; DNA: TGTGCCAGCTCACCTACAGGGGAGACCCAGTACTTC
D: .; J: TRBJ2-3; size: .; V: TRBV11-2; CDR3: CASSLDPGTDTQYF; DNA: TGTGCCAGCAGCTTAGATCCCGGCACAGATACGCAGTATTTT
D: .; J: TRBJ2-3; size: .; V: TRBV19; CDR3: CASSPSGERADTQYF; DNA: TGTGCCAGTAGTCCATCGGGGGAGAGGGCAGATACGCAGTATTTT
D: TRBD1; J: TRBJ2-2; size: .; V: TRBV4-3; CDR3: CASSQGVVHTGELFF; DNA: TGCGCCAGTTCCCAGGGGGTGGTTCACACCGGGGAGCTGTTTTTT
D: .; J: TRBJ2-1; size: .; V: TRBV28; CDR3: CASQLSGTYNEQFF; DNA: TGTGCCAGTCAACTTAGCGGAACCTACAATGAGCAGTTCTTC